The entry that follows covers one T cell receptor beta chain sequence. Its antigen is undetermined. V gave up 0 bases and J gave up 2 bases, with 9 bases separating them. CDR1 and CDR2 (germline): LGHNA, YSLEER. This CDR3 is 15 amino acids long. Primers included in the PCR were 60 Vbeta and 13 Jbeta primers. Measured with immunoSEQ multiplex PCR; TCRdb has only the in-frame clones, and not every one. The data hold approximately 210,000 clones, with roughly 80% observed a single time. The data were obtained in a study of cytomegalovirus exposure and HLA in healthy donors. On the study more broadly: HLA-typed donors were the source of about 85 million unique TCRs held in an early data release. Study results and caveats: Sequencing had likely introduced a cluster of highly shared sequence variants as an artifact. From TCR beta sequences, most subjects' HLA-A and HLA-B alleles were reportedly predicted accurately.

The sequence derives from a woman aged 50 to 60 in good health and CMV-seronegative. The chain is built from TRBV4-3 and TRBJ2-3; D is perhaps TRBD2 (6 bases). The sample taken for sequencing was PBMCs. This CDR3 is CASSQDELATDTQYF. For the CDR3, the DNA is TGCGCCAGCAGCCAAGATGAACTAGCCACAGATACGCAGTATTTT.